This T cell receptor beta chain stems from a study of CD8+CD57+ T cells in acquired aplastic anemia. Study-level information: CD4+ and CD8+ cells, once sorted, gave DNA averaging roughly 3 ug.

Those patients picked for sequencing had displayed CD8+CD57+ cell expansion on flow cytometry. A severe acquired aplastic anemia diagnosis applied to all patients. The study profiled TCR beta VDJ and CDR3 using genomic DNA as template. TCRdb recomputed calls from the reads with MiXCR, one row per CDR3 protein. The sample lists some 180,000 distinct CDR3 sequences; 48% were seen once. Turning to this clonotype: Antigen unknown.

Study-level findings and limits: Significant differences in CD8+ Simpson's diversity were not observed between patients and controls.

Sequencing was done on a sample of sorted CD4+, CD8+, or CD8+CD57+ T cells (not recorded which) from PBMCs. The TCR was taken from a human donor with aplastic anemia.

CDR3 amino acids: CASTIRHYEQYF. In nucleotides, the CDR3 is TGTGCCAGCACTATCCGGCACTACGAGCAGTACTTC. The V and J genes are TRBV2 and TRBJ2-7; D not resolved. The germline gives CDR1 SNHLY, CDR2 FYNNEI. The CDR3 loop spans 12 amino acids. V lost 7 bases and J lost 3, with 10 bases in between.